A selection of T cell receptor beta chains follows, all from one sample in a study of beta chain features in type 1 diabetes. The table came from immunoSEQ multiplex PCR; TCRdb's copy has only in-frame clones and leaves some out. The sample has 310,000 or so clones, over 14% seen once. Sequencing input: naive CD4+ T cells from blood. These receptor sequences come from a man younger than 35 with type 1 diabetes. CDR3s include the opening cysteine and the closing phenylalanine or tryptophan. The order of the fields is D gene, clone size, J gene, V gene, CDR3 DNA, CDR3 protein. D genes are given only for firm matches. Clone size appears in some rows only: once, few, many, or a class for an expanded clone.

- | - | TRBJ1-5 | TRBV7-9 | TGTGCCAGCAACCTTAGTAGAGAGACACTCCACCAGCCCCAGCATTTT | CASNLSRETLHQPQHF
- | - | TRBJ2-3 | TRBV25-1 | TGTGCCAGCAGTGGGGGACTGACTAGCACAGATACGCAGTATTTT | CASSGGLTSTDTQYF
- | few | TRBJ2-3 | TRBV27 | TGTGCCAGCAGTTTAGGGGCAGGGTCGCAGTATTTT | CASSLGAGSQYF
- | - | TRBJ2-1 | TRBV29-1 | TGCAGCGCCAGCTCCTACAATGAGCAGTTCTTC | CSASSYNEQFF
TRBD2 | - | TRBJ2-3 | TRBV25-1 | TGTGCCAGCAGTGAGCGCGCGGGGGGGGTAGCAGATACGCAGTATTTT | CASSERAGGVADTQYF
- | - | TRBJ2-1 | TRBV25-1 | TGTGCCAGCAGTGAACGAGGAGGGGATGAGCAGTTCTTC | CASSERGGDEQFF
TRBD1 | once | TRBJ2-3 | TRBV2 | TGTGCCAGCCTCTCCCTGGGACAGGGGATAGATACGCAGTATTTT | CASLSLGQGIDTQYF
TRBD1 | - | TRBJ2-3 | TRBV30 | TGTGCCTGGAGTCCAACAGGGGCAACGCAGTATTTT | CAWSPTGATQYF
TRBD2 | - | TRBJ2-1 | TRBV9 | TGTGCCAGCCCTAGCGGGAGGCGAGGATCCTACAATGAGCAGTTCTTC | CASPSGRRGSYNEQFF
TRBD2 | - | TRBJ2-3 | TRBV10-3 | TGTGCCATCAGTCCAGGACTAGCCAGGACAGATACGCAGTATTTT | CAISPGLARTDTQYF
- | few | TRBJ2-1 | TRBV7-9 | TGTGCTCTGACAGGGGAGGGTGAGCAGTTCTTC | CALTGEGEQFF
TRBD1 | few | TRBJ1-6 | TRBV18 | TGTGCCAGCTCTTTTGGACAGGCGGGTAATTCACCCCTCCACTTT | CASSFGQAGNSPLHF
- | - | TRBJ2-5 | TRBV7-2 | TGTGCCAGCAGCCCCCGGGGGCAAGAGACCCAGTACTTC | CASSPRGQETQYF
TRBD1 | few | TRBJ2-3 | TRBV4-1 | TGCGCCAGCAGTCGGACAGGGTTGCTAGATACGCAGTATTTT | CASSRTGLLDTQYF
- | - | TRBJ2-3 | TRBV5-1 | TGCGCCAGCAGCTTGATAGCGGAGGCGCAGTATTTT | CASSLIAEAQYF
TRBD2 | few | TRBJ2-5 | TRBV10-3 | TGTGCCATCAGTGGGACTAGCGGGAGAGAGGAGACCCAGTACTTC | CAISGTSGREETQYF
TRBD1 | few | TRBJ2-7 | TRBV28 | TGTGCCAGCAGTCCCCTTAGGGGACAGGGGCGCTACGAGCAGTACTTC | CASSPLRGQGRYEQYF
TRBD2 | few | TRBJ2-7 | TRBV5-4 | TGTGCCAGCAGCCGATCTAGCGGTGCAGCCTACGAGCAGTACTTC | CASSRSSGAAYEQYF
TRBD1 | few | TRBJ1-2 | TRBV29-1 | TGCAGCGTTGATGCCGGGACAGGGCACTATGGCTACACCTTC | CSVDAGTGHYGYTF
- | few | TRBJ2-7 | TRBV6-5 | TGTGCCAGCAGTTGGAGGGACGAGCAGTACTTC | CASSWRDEQYF
- | - | TRBJ2-7 | TRBV28 | TGTGCCAGCAGCGGAGGTGGCGAGCAGTACTTC | CASSGGGEQYF
TRBD2 | few | TRBJ2-3 | TRBV5-4 | TGTGCCAGCAGCTCGGGACTAGCGGGGGGGCCAGATACGCAGTATTTT | CASSSGLAGGPDTQYF
- | - | TRBJ2-5 | TRBV7-9 | TGTGCCAGCAGCTCGCAAGAGACCCAGTACTTC | CASSSQETQYF
- | - | TRBJ2-6 | TRBV19 | TGTGCCAGTAGTCCCTGGGGCTCCGGGGCCAACGTCCTGACTTTC | CASSPWGSGANVLTF
TRBD2 | - | TRBJ2-1 | TRBV6-4 | TGTGCCAGCAGTGACTCGGTGGCTAGCGGCTTACCCTACAATGAGCAGTTCTTC | CASSDSVASGLPYNEQFF
TRBD1 | - | TRBJ2-7 | TRBV7-9 | TGTGCCAGCAGCTCAAGACAGGGGTCCTACGAGCAGTACTTC | CASSSRQGSYEQYF
- | few | TRBJ2-7 | TRBV7-2 | TGTGCCAGCAGCTTAGATCCAGGGTCCACCAACGAGCAGTACTTC | CASSLDPGSTNEQYF
TRBD1 | - | TRBJ2-1 | TRBV19 | TGTGCCAGTAGTATGTTTATGGGGACAGGGGGCTCTGAGCAGTTCTTC | CASSMFMGTGGSEQFF
- | few | TRBJ2-2 | TRBV28 | TGTGCCAGCAGATCTGGGGCTTCCGGGGAGCTGTTTTTT | CASRSGASGELFF
- | few | TRBJ1-1 | TRBV7-7 | TGTGCCAGCAGCCAAGACATGAACACTGAAGCTTTCTTT | CASSQDMNTEAFF
TRBD1 | few | TRBJ2-1 | TRBV11-2 | TGTGCCAGCAGCCCAAATGTCAGGGGGATAGGCCTCTTC | CASSPNVRGIGLF
TRBD2 | - | TRBJ2-7 | TRBV5-4 | TGTGCCAGCAGCGCCCGTAGCGGGGGGGACTTCTACGAGCAGTACTTC | CASSARSGGDFYEQYF
TRBD2 | - | TRBJ2-7 | TRBV19 | TGTGCCAGTAGTGCAGCGGGGCCCTACGAGCAGTACTTC | CASSAAGPYEQYF
- | few | TRBJ1-2 | TRBV9 | TGTGCCAGCAGCCGAGACAGGAACTATGGCTACACCTTC | CASSRDRNYGYTF
TRBD1 | - | TRBJ2-7 | TRBV28 | TGTGCCAGCAGTTTAGCGGCAGGGGGCGCCTACGAGCAGTACTTC | CASSLAAGGAYEQYF
TRBD2 | few | TRBJ2-7 | TRBV6-5 | TGTGCCAGCACCGCACGCAGCGGGACGTCCTACGAGCAGTACTTC | CASTARSGTSYEQYF
- | - | TRBJ2-3 | TRBV29-1 | TGCAGCGTGGCAACAGATACGCAGTATTTT | CSVATDTQYF
- | - | TRBJ2-4 | TRBV4-1 | TGCGCCAGCAGCCAAGAGGAGCACCGACTTTCTAAAAACATTCAGTACTTC | CASSQEEHRLSKNIQYF
- | few | TRBJ2-1 | TRBV30 | TGTGCCTGGAGACCAGGGGGCGGGGGTTACAATGAGCAGTTCTTC | CAWRPGGGGYNEQFF
- | few | TRBJ2-2 | TRBV11-3 | TGTGCCAGCAGCCCTCACTACACCGGGGAGCTGTTTTTT | CASSPHYTGELFF
TRBD1 | - | TRBJ1-2 | TRBV28 | TGTGCCAGCAGTTCGCCGGGACAGGGCGCCCTCTACACCTTC | CASSSPGQGALYTF
TRBD1 | - | TRBJ2-7 | TRBV11-2 | TGTGCCAGCAGCTTTAGGTTCACCCGGGACAGGACGGACGAGCAGTACTTC | CASSFRFTRDRTDEQYF
- | few | TRBJ1-5 | TRBV28 | TGTGCCAGCAGTTTACGTTGGCCCCAGCATTTT | CASSLRWPQHF
- | few | TRBJ2-7 | TRBV25-1 | TGTGCCAGCAGTGAGCAGGGTTGGCGCGACGAGCAGTACTTC | CASSEQGWRDEQYF
TRBD1 | - | TRBJ1-2 | TRBV7-2 | TGTGCCAGCAGCCGGGGAGCAGGGGGATATGGCTACACCTTC | CASSRGAGGYGYTF
TRBD1 | few | TRBJ2-5 | TRBV5-1 | TGCGCCAGCAGCCTCCCGACAGGGAAGGAGACCCAGTACTTC | CASSLPTGKETQYF
TRBD1 | few | TRBJ2-3 | TRBV7-2 | TGTGCCAGCAGCCCGGGACAGGGGGCGACAGATACGCAGTATTTT | CASSPGQGATDTQYF
- | few | TRBJ1-2 | TRBV30 | TGTGCCTGGAGTGCAACCGGGCGGGTAGGCTACACCTTC | CAWSATGRVGYTF
- | few | TRBJ1-4 | TRBV5-1 | TGCGCCAGCAGCTACGCGGGGGAAAAACTGTTTTTT | CASSYAGEKLFF
- | - | TRBJ1-2 | TRBV28 | TGTGCCAGCAGTTTGGGGAGGGATGGCTACACCTTC | CASSLGRDGYTF
TRBD1 | few | TRBJ2-5 | TRBV5-5 | TGTGCCAGCAGCTCCGGGACAGGGGGCTTTGCAGAGACCCAGTACTTC | CASSSGTGGFAETQYF
TRBD2 | few | TRBJ2-3 | TRBV7-2 | TGTGCCAGCAGCTCCCGTCGGGGGGGGACAGATACGCAGTATTTT | CASSSRRGGTDTQYF
TRBD1 | - | TRBJ1-1 | TRBV30 | TGTGCCTGGACTCGCCGAAGGACAGGTCGTTACACTGAAGCTTTCTTT | CAWTRRRTGRYTEAFF
- | - | TRBJ2-7 | TRBV27 | TGTGCCAGCAGTTCCCCGAGACAGCCATACGAGCAGTACTTC | CASSSPRQPYEQYF
- | - | TRBJ2-1 | TRBV5-1 | TGCGCCAGCAGCTTGGGCGACTCCTACAATGAGCAGTTCTTC | CASSLGDSYNEQFF
TRBD1 | few | TRBJ2-7 | TRBV18 | TGTGCCAGCTCACCCGTCGGGACAGGGGGCCCCTACGAGCAGTACTTC | CASSPVGTGGPYEQYF
TRBD2 | - | TRBJ2-5 | TRBV2 | TGTGCCAGCAGCTTAGCGGGGATACAAGAGACCCAGTACTTC | CASSLAGIQETQYF
TRBD1 | - | TRBJ1-6 | TRBV28 | TGTGCCAGCAGTTTATGGCAGGGGGTAGAACCCCTCCACTTT | CASSLWQGVEPLHF
- | few | TRBJ2-3 | TRBV27 | TGTGCCAGCAGCATCCCAGTATCCGATACGCAGTATTTT | CASSIPVSDTQYF